The 9 T cell receptor beta chains below all came from one sample that was sequenced in a study of blood T cell repertoires in COVID-19. Clones were sequenced by immunoSEQ multiplex PCR, and TCRdb holds only the in-frame ones, with some missing. The profile shows some 110,000 clones, around four fifths of them singletons. Sequencing used peripheral blood. These receptors were obtained from a man aged 55 to 70 with active or convalescent COVID-19.

The chain links TRBV3-1 (or the pseudogene TRBV3-2) to TRBJ2-3; TRBD2 matches 10 bases. Germline-derived CDR1 and CDR2 are LGHDT and YNNKEL (reference sequence). The CDR3 is made up of 15 amino acids. V dropped 5 bases and J dropped 9; count of bases not matched to a gene: 11. The DNA of the CDR3 is TGTGCCAGCAGCTTCAATATGGCTAGCGGGGGCACGCAGTATTTT. Translated: CASSFNMASGGTQYF.

The chain combines TRBV28 with TRBJ2-5, with a possible D match to TRBD1 (6 bases). The CDR3 is 16 amino acids. CDR1 is MDHEN and CDR2 is SYDVKM in the germline V gene. Trimming removed 5 bases at V and 5 bases at J, with 21 bases between. The CDR3 sequence: CASSDEGVHIGETQYF. CDR3 DNA: TGTGCCAGCAGTGACGAGGGGGTCCACATTGGGGAGACCCAGTACTTC.

The V gene is TRBV28, the J gene TRBJ2-4; 8 nucleotides agree with TRBD1. This CDR3 spans 14 amino acids. V lost 5 bases to trimming and J lost 4 bases; unmatched junction nucleotides: 4. Germline V gene data show CDR1 as MDHEN and CDR2 as SYDVKM. CDR3 DNA sequence: TGTGCCAGCAGTGTCACAGGGGGTAAAAACATTCAGTACTTC. Protein sequence: CASSVTGGKNIQYF.

The chain joins TRBV27 to TRBJ1-1, with 8 bases matching TRBD1. The CDR3 covers 16 residues. Germline V lookup: CDR1 MNHEY, CDR2 SMNVEV (reference sequence). V gave up 5 bases and J gave up 5 bases; unmatched junction bases: 13. Written as DNA, the CDR3 is TGTGCCAGCAGTCACCGGACAGGGAAGAGCGAAACTGAAGCTTTCTTT. Amino acid sequence: CASSHRTGKSETEAFF.

This clone showed up just once. Other DNA sequences in this specimen translate into the identical CDR3. This chain connects TRBV6-1 to TRBJ1-2; the D gene is possibly TRBD1 (5 bases). Germline CDR1 is MNHNS and CDR2 is SASEGT. The CDR3 has 13 amino acids. Trimming took 3 bases from V and 4 from J, leaving 9 bases between them. CDR3 region: CASSEGRAYGYTF. The CDR3 DNA reads TGTGCCAGCAGTGAGGGCAGGGCCTATGGCTACACCTTC.

V is TRBV2 and J is TRBJ2-2, with unresolved D. V lost 5 bases and J lost 1, with 11 bases in between. The CDR3 covers 15 residues. The germline V gene has CDR1 SNHLY and CDR2 FYNNEI. This CDR3 is CASSLNRVNTGELFF. The CDR3 nucleotides read TGTGCCAGCAGTCTTAATCGGGTGAACACCGGGGAGCTGTTTTTT.

The J gene is TRBJ2-1, the V gene TRBV19, with TRBD1 matching over 9 bases. Trimming took 0 bases from V and 2 from J; bases not matched to a gene: 8. The CDR3 extends over 18 amino acids. CDR1 LNHDA and CDR2 SQIVND come from the germline V gene (reference sequence). CDR3 loop: CASSIDLEGQGTYNEQFF. The DNA for the CDR3 is TGTGCCAGTAGTATAGATTTGGAAGGACAGGGGACCTACAATGAGCAGTTCTTC.

The chain joins TRBV3-1 (or the pseudogene TRBV3-2) to TRBJ1-1, with 7 bases lining up with TRBD1. Germline loops: CDR1 LGHDT, CDR2 YNNKEL (reference sequence). The trim removed 5 bases at V and 5 bases at J, leaving 2 bases unmatched. CDR3 length: 12 residues. The CDR3 DNA follows: TGTGCCAGCAGCTGGGACAGTACTGAAGCTTTCTTT. Translating it yields CASSWDSTEAFF.

V gene TRBV27 combines with J gene TRBJ2-7; TRBD2 matches at 10 bases. The CDR3 runs to 15 residues. CDR1 and CDR2 from the germline V gene are MNHEY and SMNVEV (reference sequence). Germline trimming cut 6 bases from V and 6 bases from J; bases unmatched to any gene: 11. The CDR3 spells CASRPPSGSLSEQYF. Written as DNA, the CDR3 is TGTGCCAGCAGACCTCCTAGCGGGAGCTTGTCCGAGCAGTACTTC.